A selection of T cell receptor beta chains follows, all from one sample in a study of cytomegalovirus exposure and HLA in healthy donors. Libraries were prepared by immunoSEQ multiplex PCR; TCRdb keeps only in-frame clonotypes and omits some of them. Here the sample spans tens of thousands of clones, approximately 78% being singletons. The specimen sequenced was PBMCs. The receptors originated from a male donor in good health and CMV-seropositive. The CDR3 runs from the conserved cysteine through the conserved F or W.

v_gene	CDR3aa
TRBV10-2	CASSDGLQGRGGSTGELFF
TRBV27	CASKSDGRRDRGSYEQYF
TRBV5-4	CASSPLGGGTYGYTF
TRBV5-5	CASSLGQGPAYEQYF
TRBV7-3	CASSSERLLGNTEAFF
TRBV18	CASSPNGRAGETQYF
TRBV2	CATTVGTSGTPSTDTQYF
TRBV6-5	CASSYGAGTGGEQYF
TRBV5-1	CASSLGVSEAFF
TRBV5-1	CASSMGLAGADTQYF
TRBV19	CASSPGELMNTEAFF
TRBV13	CASSLSPDRSYEQYF
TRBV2	CASSIQGSSNQPQHF
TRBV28	CASSSPTEAFF
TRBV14	CASSPGLAGQGEQFF
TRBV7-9	CASSLGDRTTNEKLFF
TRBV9	CASSPQDREPSEQYF
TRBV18	CASSPPTTGVGELFF
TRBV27	CASSPRWQMNTEAFF
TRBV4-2	CASSFGTVSGNTIYF
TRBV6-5	CASSYYSGQGSYEQYF
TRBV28	CASSSHGLASYNEQFF
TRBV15	CATSSERDRGRETQYF
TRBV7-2	CASSLDSTYEQYF
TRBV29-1	CSVDLGGYGYTF
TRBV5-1	CASSLDRTSGHEQFF
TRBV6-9	CASILTGGCTGELFF
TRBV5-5	CASSLTQSRSEQYF
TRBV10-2	CASTRDRPYEQYF
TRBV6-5	CASSSWTGDYNEQFF
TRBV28	CASSTGGATEKLFF
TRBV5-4	CASSLVGLAGDHEQFF
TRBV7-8	CASSLGLKQGDEQFF
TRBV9	CASSVWDNSYEQYF
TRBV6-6	CASSLTGTDTGELFF